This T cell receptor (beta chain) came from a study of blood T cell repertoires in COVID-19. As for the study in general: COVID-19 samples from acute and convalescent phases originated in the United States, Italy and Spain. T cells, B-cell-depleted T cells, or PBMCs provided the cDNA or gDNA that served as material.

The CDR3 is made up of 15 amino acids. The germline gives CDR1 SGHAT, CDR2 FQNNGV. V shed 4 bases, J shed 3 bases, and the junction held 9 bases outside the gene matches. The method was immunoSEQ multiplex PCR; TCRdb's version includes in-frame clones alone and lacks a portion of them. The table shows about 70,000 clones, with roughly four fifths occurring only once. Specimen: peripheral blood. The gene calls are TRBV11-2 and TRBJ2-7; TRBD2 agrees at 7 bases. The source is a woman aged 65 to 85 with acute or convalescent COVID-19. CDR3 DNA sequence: TGTGCCAGCAGCTCCGGGGGAGGGCCGATCTACGAGCAGTACTTC. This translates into CASSSGGGPIYEQYF.